Listed below are T cell receptor beta chains from one sample, sequenced in a study of T cell responses to AZD1222 COVID-19 vaccine. Generated by immunoSEQ multiplex PCR, the TCRdb table keeps only in-frame clones and is missing some. Among approximately 150,000 clones listed, 89% were seen once. This specimen was peripheral blood, taken 28 days after the second AZD1222 dose. The receptors were sampled from an adult who received the AZD1222 COVID-19 vaccine. CDR3s include the opening cysteine and the closing phenylalanine or tryptophan. The D gene is left open where the match is weak.

d_call	v_call	j_call	cdr3_nt	cdr3_aa
TRBD1	TRBV19	TRBJ2-7	TGTGCCAGTAGAGGACGGGGACAGGGGGGATACGAGCAGTACTTC	CASRGRGQGGYEQYF
.	TRBV6-5	TRBJ1-4	TGTGCCAGCAGTTACTCTAGGGGTCTCGATGAAAAACTGTTTTTT	CASSYSRGLDEKLFF
.	TRBV6-5	TRBJ1-6	TGTGCCAGCAGTTCCCCCAGGTCTTCTTCACCCCTCCACTTT	CASSSPRSSSPLHF
TRBD1	TRBV6-5	TRBJ1-2	TGTGCCAGCATCGCCGGACAGGGGGCAGGTGGCTACACCTTC	CASIAGQGAGGYTF
.	TRBV30	TRBJ1-2	TGTGCCTGGAGTCTCCGAGCAGGGCTTGGCTACACCTTC	CAWSLRAGLGYTF
.	TRBV7-8	TRBJ1-1	TGTGCCAGCAGCCCCCTCCAGGTAGGAGGTGCCACTGAAGCTTTCTTT	CASSPLQVGGATEAFF
.	TRBV28	TRBJ1-5	TGTGCCAGCAATTTTATGGCCCAGGCCGCTTTTCAGCCCCAGCATTTT	CASNFMAQAAFQPQHF
TRBD2	TRBV19	TRBJ2-1	TGTGCCAGTAGCGCCGGGACTAGCGGGGCCGGATCCTACAATGAGCAGTTCTTC	CASSAGTSGAGSYNEQFF
TRBD1	TRBV5-1	TRBJ1-6	TGCGCCAGCAGCGGAGACAGGGGGCATAATTCACCCCTCCACTTT	CASSGDRGHNSPLHF
.	TRBV5-4	TRBJ2-5	TGTGCCAGCAGCTTGGAGGTGTGGGAAGAGACCCAGTACTTC	CASSLEVWEETQYF
.	TRBV5-5	TRBJ1-1	TGTGCCAGCAGCCGGGGTTGGGGGGCGCGGAACACTGAAGCTTTCTTT	CASSRGWGARNTEAFF
.	TRBV12-3/TRBV12-4	TRBJ2-1	TGTGCCAGCAGCAGAGCTCCCAAATATGAGCAGTTCTTC	CASSRAPKYEQFF
.	TRBV2	TRBJ1-1	TGTGCCAGCAGTGAAATGGAGGCTGGGAACACTGAAGCTTTCTTT	CASSEMEAGNTEAFF
.	TRBV19	TRBJ1-2	TGTGCCAGTAGTATATTTCATAACTATGGCTACACCTTC	CASSIFHNYGYTF
.	TRBV28	TRBJ1-5	TGTGCCAGCAGTCCCCTGACATTTTATAGCAATCAGCCCCAGCATTTT	CASSPLTFYSNQPQHF
TRBD1	TRBV19	TRBJ1-5	TGTGCCAGTTCTACCCTGACAGGGCTTTATAGCAATCAGCCCCAGCATTTT	CASSTLTGLYSNQPQHF
.	TRBV6-5	TRBJ2-3	TGTGCCAGCATGGGGGGCCTAGATACGCAGTATTTT	CASMGGLDTQYF